Sequencing of this T cell receptor beta chain was carried out in a study of blood T cell repertoires in COVID-19. Study in general: Samples representing acute and convalescent COVID-19 were sourced from the United States, Italy and Spain. PBMCs, B-cell-depleted T cells, or T cells were the source of the cDNA or gDNA that made up the material.

Original processing notes: Amplification from reference gene primers served as the basis for estimated nucleated cell counts. Clones were sequenced by immunoSEQ multiplex PCR, and TCRdb holds only the in-frame ones, with some missing. V, J and clone size are taken as reported in that table, and D and trimming were inferred from the DNA itself. The sample carries about 200,000 clones, around nine tenths recorded once. In germline, CDR1 is SNHLY, CDR2 FYNNEI. V gave up 4 bases and J gave up 3 bases, with 10 bases separating them. The CDR3 is 15 residues long. The source is a man younger than 30 with active or convalescent COVID-19. The V call is TRBV2, the J call TRBJ1-6; no reliable D call. Sequencing used peripheral blood. CDR3 bases: TGTGCCAGCAGTGGAGTGCAGGACTATAATTCACCCCTCCACTTT. Its protein is CASSGVQDYNSPLHF.